This TCR beta chain was documented in a study of T-cell reconstitution after alpha-beta-depleted transplantation in children. This clonotype showed up just a few times. Its antigen is unknown. Researchers prepared the TCRbeta library using unique molecular identifiers, the study reports. From the PCR reads, TCRdb called clonotypes with MiXCR, one entry per CDR3 protein. The table has around 200,000 distinct CDR3 sequences, roughly a tenth seen once; the top ten hold roughly 30%. Germline loops: CDR1 SEHNR, CDR2 FQNEAQ (reference sequence). This CDR3 spans 14 amino acids. Trimming removed 5 bases at V and 5 bases at J, with 15 bases between. Whole-study results and caveats: Reportedly, alpha-beta T cells present about two months post-transplant originated from several hundred expanded clones of graft origin.

The chain recombines TRBV7-9 with TRBJ1-2, with D tentatively TRBD1 (5 bases). This TCR derives from a child under three years old with acute myeloid leukemia, due to receive a stem cell transplant. Sequenced material: PBMCs, taken before TCRalphabeta/CD19-depleted stem cell transplant. The CDR3 DNA reads as TGTGCCAGCAGCCCGCAGCAGGGAGGGTATGGCTACACCTTC. As protein: CASSPQQGGYGYTF.